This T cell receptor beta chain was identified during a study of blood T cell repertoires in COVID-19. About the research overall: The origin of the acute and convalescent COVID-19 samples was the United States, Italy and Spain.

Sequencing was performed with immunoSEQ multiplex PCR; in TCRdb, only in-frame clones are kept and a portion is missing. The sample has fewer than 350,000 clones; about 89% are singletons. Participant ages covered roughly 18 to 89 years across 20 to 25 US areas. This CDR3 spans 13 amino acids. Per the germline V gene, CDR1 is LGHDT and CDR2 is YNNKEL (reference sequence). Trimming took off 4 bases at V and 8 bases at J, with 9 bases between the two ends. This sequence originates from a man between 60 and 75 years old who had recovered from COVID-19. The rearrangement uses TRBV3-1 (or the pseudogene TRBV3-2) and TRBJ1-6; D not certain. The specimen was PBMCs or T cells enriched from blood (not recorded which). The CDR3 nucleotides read TGTGCCAGCAGCCCGAAGAGAGATTCACCCCTCCACTTT. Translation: CASSPKRDSPLHF.